This T cell receptor beta chain stems from a study of cytomegalovirus exposure and HLA in healthy donors. On the study more broadly: A prior study identified roughly 110 million unique TCR beta sequences from around 180 million T cells.

About this clone: Its antigen remains unknown.

Regarding the study as a whole: A missense DCLRE1C variant was associated with V- and J-gene trimming of TCR beta chains in a later analysis, and an independent cohort replicated the association.

The PCR ran on 60 Vbeta and 13 Jbeta primers. TCRdb's table, derived via immunoSEQ multiplex PCR, lists solely in-frame clones and lacks some. The sample shows approximately 150,000 clones, around 75% of them seen only once. The V gene's germline CDR1 is MNHEY and CDR2 SMNVEV (reference sequence). V lost 0 bases and J 4 bases, leaving 15 bases between the germline ends. The CDR3 extends over 16 amino acids. The V and J genes are TRBV27 and TRBJ1-1; D not resolved. The origin of this receptor is a man aged 60 to 75 in good health and CMV-seronegative. The sequenced sample was PBMCs. The CDR3 sequence is CASSLSRTTKGTEAFF. In DNA form, the CDR3 reads TGTGCCAGCAGTTTATCCCGGACGACTAAGGGCACTGAAGCTTTCTTT.